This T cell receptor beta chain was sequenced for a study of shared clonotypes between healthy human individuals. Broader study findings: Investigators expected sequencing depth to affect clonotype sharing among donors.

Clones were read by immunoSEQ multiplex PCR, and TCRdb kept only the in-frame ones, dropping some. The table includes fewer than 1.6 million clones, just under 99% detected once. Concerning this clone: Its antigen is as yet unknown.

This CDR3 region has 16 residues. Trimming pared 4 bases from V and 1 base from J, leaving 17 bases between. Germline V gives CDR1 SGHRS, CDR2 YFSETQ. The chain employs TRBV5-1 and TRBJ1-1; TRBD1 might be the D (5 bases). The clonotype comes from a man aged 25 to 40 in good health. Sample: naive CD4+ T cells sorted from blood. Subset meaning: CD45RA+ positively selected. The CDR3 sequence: CASSPAVGGGNTEAFF. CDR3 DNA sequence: TGCGCCAGCAGCCCGGCGGTCGGTGGGGGGAACACTGAAGCTTTCTTT.